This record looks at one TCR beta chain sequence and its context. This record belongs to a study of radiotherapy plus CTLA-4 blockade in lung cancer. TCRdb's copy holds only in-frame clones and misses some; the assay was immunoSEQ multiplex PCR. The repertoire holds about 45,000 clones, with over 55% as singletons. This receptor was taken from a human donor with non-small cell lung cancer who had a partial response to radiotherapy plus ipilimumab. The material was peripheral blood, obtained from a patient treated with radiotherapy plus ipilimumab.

CDR3 sequence (DNA): TGTGCCAGCAGCCCCCTCGGGGGAGGCACTGAAGCTTTCTTT. It translates to CASSPLGGGTEAFF. V is TRBV7-2 and J is TRBJ1-1, with D perhaps matching TRBD1 (5 bases). The V end lost 5 bases, the J end lost 4 bases, and 14 bases lay between the germline ends. CDR1 is SGHTA, CDR2 FQGNSA, per germline. The CDR3 loop spans 14 amino acids.